This T cell receptor beta chain derives from a study of cytomegalovirus exposure and HLA in healthy donors. Trimming took 5 bases from V and 2 from J; bases not matched to a gene: 8. Germline CDR1 reads LNHDA; CDR2 reads SQIVND (reference sequence). The CDR3 extends over 16 amino acids. In its sample, this clone was seen a few times. PCR amplification relied on 60 Vbeta primers (plus 13 Jbeta primers). Data came from immunoSEQ multiplex PCR; TCRdb stores just in-frame clones and leaves some out. The data contain around 90,000 clones, roughly 83% of them singletons. The sample comprised PBMCs. This TCR derives from a male donor in good health and CMV-seropositive. This chain joins TRBV19 and TRBJ1-4; 7 positions match TRBD1. For the CDR3, the DNA is TGTGCCAGTAGTGTTTACAGGGGAACGACTAATGAAAAACTGTTTTTT. This codes for CASSVYRGTTNEKLFF.